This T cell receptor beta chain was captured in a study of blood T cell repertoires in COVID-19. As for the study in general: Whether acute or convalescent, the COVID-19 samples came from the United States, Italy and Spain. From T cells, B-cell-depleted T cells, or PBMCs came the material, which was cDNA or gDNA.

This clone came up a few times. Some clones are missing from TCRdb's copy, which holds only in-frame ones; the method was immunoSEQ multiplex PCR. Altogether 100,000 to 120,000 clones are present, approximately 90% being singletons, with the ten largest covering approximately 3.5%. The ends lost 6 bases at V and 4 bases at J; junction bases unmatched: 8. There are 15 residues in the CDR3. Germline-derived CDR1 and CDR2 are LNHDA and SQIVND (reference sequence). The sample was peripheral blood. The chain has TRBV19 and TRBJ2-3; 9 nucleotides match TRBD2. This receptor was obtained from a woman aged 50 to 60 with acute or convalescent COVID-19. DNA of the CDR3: TGTGCCAGTAGCGACCTTAGCGGGAGCCCAGATACGCAGTATTTT. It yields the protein CASSDLSGSPDTQYF.